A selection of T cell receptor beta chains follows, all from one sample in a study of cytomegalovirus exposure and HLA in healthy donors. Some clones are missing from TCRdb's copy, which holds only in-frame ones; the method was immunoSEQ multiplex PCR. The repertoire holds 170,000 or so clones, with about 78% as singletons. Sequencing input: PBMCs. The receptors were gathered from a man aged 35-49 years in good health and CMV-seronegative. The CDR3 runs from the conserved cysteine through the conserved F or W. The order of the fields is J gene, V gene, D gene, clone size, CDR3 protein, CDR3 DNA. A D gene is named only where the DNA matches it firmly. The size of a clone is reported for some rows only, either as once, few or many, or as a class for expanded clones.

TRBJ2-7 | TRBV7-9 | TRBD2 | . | CASSSRTSGITYEQYF | TGTGCCAGCAGCTCTCGGACTAGCGGGATTACCTACGAGCAGTACTTC
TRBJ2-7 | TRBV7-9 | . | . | CASRYGTVGSEQYF | TGTGCCAGCAGATACGGGACTGTTGGAAGCGAGCAGTACTTC
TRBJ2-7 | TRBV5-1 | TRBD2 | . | CASSLIAGGSYEQYF | TGCGCCAGCAGCCTAATAGCGGGGGGGTCCTACGAGCAGTACTTC
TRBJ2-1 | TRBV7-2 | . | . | CASSFDTFANEQFF | TGTGCCAGCAGTTTTGACACCTTCGCCAATGAGCAGTTCTTC
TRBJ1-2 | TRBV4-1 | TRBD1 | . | CASSQDLRDSLTGYGYTF | TGCGCCAGCAGCCAAGATCTAAGGGACAGCTTAACGGGCTATGGCTACACCTTC
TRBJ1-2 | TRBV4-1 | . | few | CASSQPGKGPRYGYTF | TGCGCCAGCAGCCAACCGGGGAAAGGGCCGCGCTATGGCTACACCTTC
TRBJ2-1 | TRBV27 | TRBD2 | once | CASSLPTATASGGDNEQFF | TGTGCCAGCAGTTTGCCAACCGCGACTGCGAGCGGGGGTGACAATGAGCAGTTCTTC
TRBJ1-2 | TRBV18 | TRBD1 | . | CASSPEGTGGYTF | TGTGCCAGCTCACCAGAGGGGACAGGGGGTTACACCTTC
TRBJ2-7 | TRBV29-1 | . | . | CSVDTGDYEQYF | TGCAGCGTTGACACGGGAGACTACGAGCAGTACTTC
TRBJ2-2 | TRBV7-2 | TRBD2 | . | CATREGGSPGELFF | TGTGCTACCAGGGAGGGAGGGTCCCCCGGGGAGCTGTTTTTT
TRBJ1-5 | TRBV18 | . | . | CASSPVLGGQPQHF | TGTGCCAGCTCACCGGTCTTGGGGGGTCAGCCCCAGCATTTT
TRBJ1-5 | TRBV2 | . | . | CASSAGYSNQPQHF | TGTGCCAGCAGTGCGGGGTATAGCAATCAGCCCCAGCATTTT
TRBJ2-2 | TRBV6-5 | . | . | CASSYSTGRTGELFF | TGTGCCAGCAGTTACTCCACAGGGAGAACCGGGGAGCTGTTTTTT
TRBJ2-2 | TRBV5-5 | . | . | CASTSRSRGPDTGELFF | TGTGCCAGCACCTCCCGGTCCAGGGGACCCGACACCGGGGAGCTGTTTTTT
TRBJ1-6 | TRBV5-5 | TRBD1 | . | CASCRDRGNSPLHF | TGTGCCAGCTGCAGGGACAGGGGTAATTCACCCCTCCACTTT
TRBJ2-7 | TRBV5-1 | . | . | CASQYRAGSYEQYF | TGCGCCAGCCAGTACAGGGCAGGCTCCTACGAGCAGTACTTC
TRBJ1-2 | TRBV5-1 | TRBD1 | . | CASSTEQGQPNYGYTF | TGCGCCAGCAGCACTGAACAGGGGCAACCGAACTATGGCTACACCTTC
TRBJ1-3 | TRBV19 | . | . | CASSIREGGNTIYF | TGTGCCAGTAGTATAAGGGAGGGAGGAAACACCATATATTTT
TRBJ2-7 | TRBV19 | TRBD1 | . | CASSKETGGSYEQYF | TGTGCCAGTAGTAAGGAGACAGGGGGCTCCTACGAGCAGTACTTC
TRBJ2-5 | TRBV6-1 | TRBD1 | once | CASSEGGQGVGETQYF | TGTGCCAGCAGTGAGGGAGGACAGGGTGTCGGCGAGACCCAGTACTTC
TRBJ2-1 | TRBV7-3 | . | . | CASSLSRGSYNEQFF | TGTGCCAGCAGCTTAAGCAGGGGATCCTACAATGAGCAGTTCTTC
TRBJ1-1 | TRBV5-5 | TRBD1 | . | CASSTTGGGTVAFF | TGTGCCAGCAGCACCACAGGGGGCGGAACGGTAGCTTTCTTT
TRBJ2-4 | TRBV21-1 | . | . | CASRRDRGCKNIQYF | TGTGCCAGCAGGAGGGACAGGGGTTGCAAAAACATTCAGTACTTC
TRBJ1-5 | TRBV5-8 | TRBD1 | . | CASSRTGGGNQPQHF | TGTGCCAGCAGCCGAACAGGGGGCGGGAATCAGCCCCAGCATTTT
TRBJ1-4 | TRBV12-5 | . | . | CASGLLGGGGYNEKLFF | TGTGCTAGTGGTTTGCTTGGCGGCGGCGGGTATAATGAAAAACTGTTTTTT
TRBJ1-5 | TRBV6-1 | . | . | CASSESTQPQHF | TGTGCCAGCAGTGAAAGCACCCAGCCCCAGCATTTT
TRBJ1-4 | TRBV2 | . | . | CASKPGVTNEKLFF | TGTGCCAGCAAGCCGGGGGTCACTAATGAAAAACTGTTTTTT
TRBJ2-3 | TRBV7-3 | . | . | CASSSSTGADTQYF | TGTGCCAGCAGCTCCTCGACCGGGGCAGATACGCAGTATTTT
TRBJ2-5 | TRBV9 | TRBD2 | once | CASSVSSGGASETQYF | TGTGCCAGCAGCGTCTCTAGCGGGGGGGCCTCAGAGACCCAGTACTTC
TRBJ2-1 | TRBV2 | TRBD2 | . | CASSEIAGGRNEQFF | TGTGCCAGCAGTGAAATAGCGGGGGGGCGAAATGAGCAGTTCTTC
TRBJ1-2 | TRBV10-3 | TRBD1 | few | CAIARRQGGYTF | TGTGCCATCGCCAGGAGACAGGGTGGCTACACCTTC
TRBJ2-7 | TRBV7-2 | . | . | CASSLGAGAYEQYF | TGTGCCAGCAGCTTAGGGGCAGGGGCCTACGAGCAGTACTTC
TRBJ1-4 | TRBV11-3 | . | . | CASSPRFNEKLFF | TGTGCCAGCAGCCCGCGGTTTAATGAAAAACTGTTTTTT
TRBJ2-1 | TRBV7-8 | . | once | CASSFPQASYNEQFF | TGTGCCAGCAGCTTTCCACAGGCCTCCTACAATGAGCAGTTCTTC
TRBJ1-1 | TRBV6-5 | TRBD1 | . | CASSYTDRGGTEAFF | TGTGCCAGCAGTTACACCGACAGGGGGGGGACTGAAGCTTTCTTT
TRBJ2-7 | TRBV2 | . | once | CASSEEVSLNEQYF | TGTGCCAGCAGTGAAGAGGTTAGCCTCAACGAGCAGTACTTC
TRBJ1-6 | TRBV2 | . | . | CASSEIKRVSPLHF | TGTGCCAGCAGCGAGATCAAGCGAGTTTCACCCCTCCACTTT
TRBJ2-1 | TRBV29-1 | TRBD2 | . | CSASGKSGGNEQFF | TGCAGCGCCAGTGGGAAATCGGGAGGTAATGAGCAGTTCTTC
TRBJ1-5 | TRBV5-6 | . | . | CASSLRGGYSNQPQHF | TGTGCCAGCAGCTTACGGGGAGGGTATAGCAATCAGCCCCAGCATTTT
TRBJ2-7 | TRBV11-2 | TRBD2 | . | CASSLLAGSEQYF | TGTGCCAGCAGCTTGCTAGCGGGAAGCGAGCAGTACTTC
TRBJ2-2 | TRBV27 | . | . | CASSWARGTGELFF | TGTGCCAGCAGCTGGGCCCGGGGGACCGGGGAGCTGTTTTTT
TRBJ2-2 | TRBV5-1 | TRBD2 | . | CASRLRTSFGGELFF | TGCGCCAGCAGACTCAGGACTAGCTTCGGCGGGGAGCTGTTTTTT
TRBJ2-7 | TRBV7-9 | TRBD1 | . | CASSAGMGQGAYEQYF | TGTGCCAGCAGCGCGGGAATGGGACAGGGGGCCTACGAGCAGTACTTC
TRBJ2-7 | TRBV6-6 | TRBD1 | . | CASRRDRGSYEQYF | TGTGCCAGCAGGCGGGACAGGGGTTCCTACGAGCAGTACTTC
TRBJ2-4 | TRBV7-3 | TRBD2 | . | CASSLGPGGNIQYF | TGTGCCAGCAGCTTAGGGCCGGGGGGGAACATTCAGTACTTC
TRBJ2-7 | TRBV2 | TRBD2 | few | CASTNLAGIDYEQYF | TGTGCCAGCACCAATCTAGCGGGTATTGACTACGAGCAGTACTTC
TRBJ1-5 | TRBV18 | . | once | CASSPLARGGNQPQHF | TGTGCCAGCTCACCCCTCGCCAGGGGTGGCAATCAGCCCCAGCATTTT
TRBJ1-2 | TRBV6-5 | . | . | CASSYVGGAGGYTF | TGTGCCAGCAGTTACGTGGGGGGGGCCGGCGGCTACACCTTC
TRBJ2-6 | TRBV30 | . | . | CAWREKGTGANVLTF | TGTGCCTGGAGAGAAAAGGGGACTGGGGCCAACGTCCTGACTTTC
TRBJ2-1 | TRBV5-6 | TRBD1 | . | CASNLQGALDEQFF | TGTGCCAGCAACCTACAGGGGGCGCTTGATGAGCAGTTCTTC
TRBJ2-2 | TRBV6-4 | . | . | CASSDLNTGELFF | TGTGCCAGCAGTGACCTTAACACCGGGGAGCTGTTTTTT
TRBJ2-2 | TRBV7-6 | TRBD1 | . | CASSLGTGGATGELFF | TGTGCCAGCAGCCTGGGGACAGGGGGCGCGACCGGGGAGCTGTTTTTT